These T cell receptor beta chains were read from a single sample in a study of OX40 agonist ivuxolimab in advanced cancers. Assay: immunoSEQ multiplex PCR; the TCRdb copy retains only in-frame clones and omits some. The data hold approximately 58,000 clones, with more than 85% observed a single time. Sequencing was performed on CD4+ or CD8+ T cells sorted from blood, taken in a trial of the OX40 agonist ivuxolimab. These receptors came from an adult with an advanced solid tumor such as melanoma, head and neck, liver or kidney cancer. Both conserved end residues are part of each CDR3. Each record gives: CDR3 protein, V gene, J gene, clone size. Size tells how often a clone was seen (once, few, many) or the class of an expanded clone, and some rows leave it out.

CSASSETQYF	TRBV20-1	TRBJ2-5	.
CASSLDPAGREKLFF	TRBV11-2	TRBJ1-4	.
CASSTRQGWEKLFF	TRBV19	TRBJ1-4	.
CASKGTSTFSSNEQFF	TRBV28	TRBJ2-1	once
CATRTSGSESSYNEQFF	TRBV19	TRBJ2-1	.
CASSLIGFAGSGANVLTF	TRBV28	TRBJ2-6	.
CASSPTGVPTDTQYF	TRBV19	TRBJ2-3	.
CASSSAPSSGRRFEQFF	TRBV7-9	TRBJ2-1	.
CASGCFGRRAVYTIYF	TRBV12-5	TRBJ1-3	.
CASSRTRDSYEQYF	TRBV7-3	TRBJ2-7	.
CASSLRAETQYF	TRBV7-2	TRBJ2-5	.
CASRKLRDGGTEAFF	TRBV19	TRBJ1-1	.
CASSIRGLTSYNEQFF	TRBV19	TRBJ2-1	.
CASKKPGLIITDTQYF	TRBV7-9	TRBJ2-3	.
CASSQGEGYEQYF	TRBV5-6	TRBJ2-7	.
CASSLTGFLNEQFF	TRBV28	TRBJ2-1	.
CSVEFQGIGTQYF	TRBV29-1	TRBJ2-3	.
CASSRPQETQYF	TRBV4-1	TRBJ2-5	.
CASSQGMNTEAFF	TRBV7-2	TRBJ1-1	.
CASSDGRVTDTQYF	TRBV6-1	TRBJ2-3	.
CASSSRTPVVFF	TRBV19	TRBJ2-2	once
CATSRELTGTYEQYF	TRBV15	.	once
CASNPGQIEAFF	TRBV28	TRBJ1-1	.
CASSFSSVRSQFF	TRBV7-9	TRBJ2-1	once
CASSRDGRSTDTQYF	TRBV7-3	TRBJ2-3	.
CASSYLNEQFF	TRBV6-5	TRBJ2-1	.
CAWSRKGAEEKLFF	TRBV30	TRBJ1-4	.
CASSRDRGSEQYF	TRBV19	TRBJ2-7	.
CAWSYLKWGASGNTIYF	TRBV30	TRBJ1-3	.
CASSYDRGESYEQYF	TRBV6-9	TRBJ2-7	.
CASSQDLYFGSSTDTQYF	TRBV4-3	TRBJ2-3	.
CASSPDRTGTQYF	TRBV7-6	TRBJ2-5	.
CASSLWGVYEQYF	TRBV28	TRBJ2-7	.
CASSPGTVNEKLFF	TRBV28	TRBJ1-4	.
CASSSITGTENTIYF	TRBV18	TRBJ1-3	.
CASSLDTYLAGTQLHNEQFF	TRBV13	TRBJ2-1	.
CASSLADPGPSSYNEQFF	TRBV27	TRBJ2-1	.
CASSLMAGALGEQFF	TRBV7-8	TRBJ2-1	.
CASSLSGGRYEQYF	TRBV5-6	TRBJ2-7	.
CAWTEGSNYGYTF	TRBV30	TRBJ1-2	.
CASSYSQSPEQFF	TRBV6-5	TRBJ2-1	.